This entry features one T cell receptor (beta chain) sequence. What it recognizes is unknown. CDR3 length: 16 amino acids. Germline assignment: CDR1 MNHEY and CDR2 SVGAGI. Deletions cut 0 bases from V and 3 bases from J, with 14 bases between. The data were obtained in a study of cytotoxic CD8 clonotypes in ibrutinib-treated CLL. Looking at the study overall: Enrolment comprised about 10 relapsed/refractory and roughly 15 treatment-naive patients; some 18 were IGHV unmutated.

Generated by immunoSEQ multiplex PCR, the TCRdb table keeps only in-frame clones and is missing some. Among around 300,000 clones, around four fifths were seen once, and the ten largest hold 6.7%. TCR beta library input comprised about 1.8 micrograms of genomic DNA from cryopreserved PBMCs. Broader study findings: Different sampling times were used for sustained-remission and progressing patients.

The sequenced sample was PBMCs, obtained before ibrutinib treatment. The J gene is TRBJ1-2, the V gene TRBV6-5; no clear D gene. This receptor was obtained from a human donor with chronic lymphocytic leukemia. The CDR3 is CASSYSAYPGDYGYTF. CDR3 DNA sequence: TGTGCCAGCAGTTACTCGGCGTACCCCGGGGACTATGGCTACACCTTC.